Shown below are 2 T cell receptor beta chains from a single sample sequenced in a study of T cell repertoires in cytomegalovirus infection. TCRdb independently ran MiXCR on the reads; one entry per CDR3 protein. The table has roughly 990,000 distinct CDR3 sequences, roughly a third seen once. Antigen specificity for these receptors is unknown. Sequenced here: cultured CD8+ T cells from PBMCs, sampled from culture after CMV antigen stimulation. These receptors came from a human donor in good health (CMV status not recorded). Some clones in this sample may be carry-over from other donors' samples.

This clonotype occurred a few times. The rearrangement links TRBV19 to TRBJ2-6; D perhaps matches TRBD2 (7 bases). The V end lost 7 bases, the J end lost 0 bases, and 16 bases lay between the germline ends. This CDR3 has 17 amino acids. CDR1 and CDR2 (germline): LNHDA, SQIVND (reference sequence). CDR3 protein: CASNPPGGVSGANVLTF. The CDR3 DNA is TGTGCCAGTAACCCCCCGGGGGGCGTCTCTGGGGCCAACGTCCTGACTTTC.

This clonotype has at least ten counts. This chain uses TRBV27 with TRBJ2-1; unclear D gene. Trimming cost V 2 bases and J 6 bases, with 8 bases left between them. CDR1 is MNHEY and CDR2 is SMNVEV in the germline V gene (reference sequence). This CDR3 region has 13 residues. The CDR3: CASSLGSLNEQFF. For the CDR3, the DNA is TGTGCCAGCAGTTTAGGGTCACTCAATGAGCAGTTCTTC.